Below are 5 T cell receptor beta chains sequenced from a single sample in a study of cytomegalovirus exposure and HLA in healthy donors. Vbeta (60) and Jbeta (13) primers were used in the PCR. Assay used: immunoSEQ multiplex PCR; TCRdb lists only in-frame clones, some missing. The sample shows some 130,000 clones, 65% to 85% of them seen only once. The specimen was PBMCs. The receptors come from a boy between 5 and 17 years old in good health and CMV-seronegative.

DNA for the CDR3: TGTGCCAGCAGCCACCGGGGGGAGAACACCGGGGAGCTGTTTTTT. The encoded protein is CASSHRGENTGELFF. The chain combines TRBV11-3 with TRBJ2-2, with 7 bases lining up with TRBD2. Germline V gives CDR1 SGHNT, CDR2 YENEEA. The CDR3 spans 15 residues. The V segment lost 5 bases and the J segment 1 base; nucleotides outside the gene matches: 4.

This chain joins TRBV7-2 and TRBJ1-1; TRBD1 matches 11 bases. CDR1 is SGHTA and CDR2 is FQGNSA in the germline V gene. CDR3 length equals 14 residues. V dropped 3 bases and J dropped 4; count of bases not matched to a gene: 1. CDR3 sequence reads: CASSLDRGRTEAFF. The CDR3 DNA is TGTGCCAGCAGCTTGGACAGGGGGCGCACTGAAGCTTTCTTT. The variable domain in full, completed from reference TRBV7-2 and TRBJ1-1, reads GAGVSQSPSNKVTEKGKDVELRCDPISGHTALYWYRQSLGQGLEFLIYFQGNSAPDKSGLPSDRFSAERTGGSVSTLTIQRTQQEDSAVYLCASSLDRGRTEAFFGQGTRLTVV.

The CDR3 DNA reads as TGTGCCAGCAGCTTGGCAACAGGGGACGAGAGCAATCAGCCCCAGCATTTT. Residues: CASSLATGDESNQPQHF. The chain is built from TRBV7-9 and TRBJ1-5; TRBD1 agrees at 7 bases. The V gene's germline CDR1 is SEHNR and CDR2 FQNEAQ (reference sequence). V lost 3 bases, J lost 1 base, and 9 bases stayed unmatched. The CDR3 length is 17 residues.

The V gene is TRBV14, the J gene TRBJ2-1; 10 positions match TRBD2. The CDR3 loop spans 16 amino acids. Trimming removed 0 bases from V and 9 bases from J; junction bases left unmatched: 8. Germline V gene data show CDR1 as SGHDN and CDR2 as FVKESK. Here the CDR3 reads CASSQDSGRSPGEQFF. The DNA for the CDR3 is TGTGCCAGCAGCCAAGATAGCGGGAGGTCACCCGGTGAGCAGTTCTTC.

The chain uses TRBV2 and TRBJ1-1, with 7 bases lining up with TRBD1. Germline CDR1 SNHLY, CDR2 FYNNEI. J gave up 5 bases and V 7 bases, and 13 bases lay outside the gene matches. The CDR3 is 15 amino acids. This CDR3 is CASKGGASWVTEAFF. The CDR3 coding sequence is TGTGCCAGCAAAGGGGGCGCGTCCTGGGTTACTGAAGCTTTCTTT. Complete variable domain (other parts from reference TRBV2 and TRBJ1-1): EPEVTQTPSHQVTQMGQEVILRCVPISNHLYFYWYRQILGQKVEFLVSFYNNEISEKSEIFDDQFSVERPDGSNFTLKIRSTKLEDSAMYFCASKGGASWVTEAFFGQGTRLTVV.